What follows are 10 T cell receptor beta chains derived from one specimen sequenced in a study of cytomegalovirus exposure and HLA in healthy donors. The PCR had 60 Vbeta and 13 Jbeta primers. Clones were sequenced by immunoSEQ multiplex PCR, and TCRdb holds only the in-frame ones, with some missing. The data hold some 150,000 clones, with 65% to 90% observed a single time. Sequenced input: PBMCs. The receptors were gathered from a woman in her fifties or sixties in good health and CMV-seropositive.

The V and J genes are TRBV11-2 and TRBJ1-1, with D possibly matching TRBD1 (6 bases). The V and J ends lost 8 bases and 0 bases respectively, with 10 bases between them. The CDR3 spans 13 residues. Germline V gives CDR1 SGHAT, CDR2 FQNNGV. The CDR3 region has the DNA TGTGCCAGCGACAGGCAAATGAACACTGAAGCTTTCTTT. Protein product: CASDRQMNTEAFF.

The V and J genes are TRBV11-1 and TRBJ2-7, with unresolved D. CDR3 size: 15 residues. Per germline, CDR1 SGHAT and CDR2 FQDESV (reference sequence). Deletions cut 5 bases from V and 0 bases from J, with 14 bases between. DNA of the CDR3: TGTGCCAGCAGCCACAGCACCAGTGGCTCCTACGAGCAGTACTTC. This gives the protein CASSHSTSGSYEQYF. The whole variable domain, remainder taken from reference TRBV11-1 and TRBJ2-7, is EAEVAQSPRYKITEKSQAVAFWCDPISGHATLYWYRQILGQGPELLVQFQDESVVDDSQLPKDRFSAERLKGVDSTLKIQPAELGDSAMYLCASSHSTSGSYEQYFGPGTRLTVT.

This clone was recorded once. The chain employs TRBV27 and TRBJ2-7; TRBD1 agrees at 12 bases. V lost 6 bases to trimming and J lost 3 bases; unmatched junction nucleotides: 15. There are 18 residues in the CDR3. CDR1 MNHEY and CDR2 SMNVEV come from the germline V gene (reference sequence). CDR3 amino acids: CASSLIGPRDRGHYEQYF. The CDR3 nucleotides read TGTGCCAGCAGCCTTATCGGGCCAAGGGACAGGGGGCACTACGAGCAGTACTTC.

The CDR3 protein is CASSLSRGPEKPQHF. The CDR3 region has the DNA TGTGCCAGCAGTTTATCGAGGGGGCCAGAAAAGCCCCAGCATTTT. This rearrangement joins TRBV27 to TRBJ1-5, with 7 bases lining up with TRBD1. The length of the CDR3 is 15 residues. CDR1 MNHEY and CDR2 SMNVEV come from the germline V gene (reference sequence). J lost 8 bases, V lost 0 bases, and 7 bases had no gene match.

This sequence joins TRBV10-3 and TRBJ1-1; the match to TRBD1 covers 11 bases. The CDR3 consists of 15 residues. Germline trimming cut 3 bases from V and 8 bases from J; bases unmatched to any gene: 8. CDR1 is ENHRY, CDR2 SYGVKD, per germline. The CDR3 loop reads CAISDRTGGVDEAFF. In DNA form, the CDR3 reads TGTGCCATCAGTGATAGGACAGGGGGCGTTGACGAAGCTTTCTTT.

V is TRBV5-4 and J is TRBJ1-2, with TRBD1 matching over 12 bases. J gave up 6 bases and V 4 bases, and 13 bases lay outside the gene matches. CDR1 and CDR2 (germline): SGHNT, YYREEE (reference sequence). The CDR3 is made up of 17 amino acids. CDR3 in amino acids: CASSPTRGQGARNGYTF. As DNA, the CDR3 is TGTGCCAGCAGCCCGACTCGGGGACAGGGGGCAAGGAATGGCTACACCTTC.

The rearrangement joins TRBV6-6 to TRBJ2-7, with 10 nucleotides matching TRBD1. The CDR3 has 13 amino acids. The germline V gene encodes CDR1 MNHNY and CDR2 SVGAGI (reference sequence). J gave up 6 bases and V 7 bases, and 6 bases lay outside the gene matches. The CDR3 DNA reads as TGTGCCAGCACCGGGACAGGGGCAGGCGAGCAGTACTTC. Translated, it gives CASTGTGAGEQYF.

The genes are TRBV7-6 and TRBJ2-5, with 9 bases identical to TRBD1. The CDR3 loop spans 15 amino acids. Trimming took 3 bases from V and 4 from J; bases not matched to a gene: 6. CDR1 is SGHVS and CDR2 is FNYEAQ in the germline V gene. CDR3 sequence: CASSFGTGNGETQYF. CDR3 sequence (DNA): TGTGCCAGCAGCTTCGGGACAGGGAACGGAGAGACCCAGTACTTC.

This chain joins TRBV18 and TRBJ1-6, with D perhaps TRBD1 (6 bases). The CDR3 length is 14 residues. V was pared by 2 bases and J by 10 bases, with 12 bases between. Germline values: CDR1 KGHSH, CDR2 LQKENI. The CDR3 DNA reads as TGTGCCAGCTCACCAGACAGGAAGGGGTCACCCCTCCACTTT. Amino acid sequence: CASSPDRKGSPLHF.

This chain connects TRBV2 to TRBJ2-7; 10 bases are a match to TRBD2. The CDR3 extends over 18 amino acids. Looked up from germline, CDR1 is SNHLY and CDR2 is FYNNEI. The J segment lost 0 bases and the V segment lost 3 bases, leaving 11 bases of the junction unmatched. In DNA, the CDR3 is TGTGCCAGCAGTGACGAGGATAGCGGGGGGCGAAACTCCTACGAGCAGTACTTC. Translation gives CASSDEDSGGRNSYEQYF.